The 22 T cell receptor beta chains presented below share a single source sample, sequenced in a study of ipilimumab plus nivolumab after autologous stem cell transplantation. Libraries were prepared by immunoSEQ multiplex PCR; TCRdb keeps only in-frame clonotypes and omits some of them. Altogether about 9,800 clones are present, about 72% being singletons, with the ten largest covering roughly a fifth. The sample in question was PBMCs, obtained in a trial of ipilimumab plus nivolumab as post-transplant consolidation. These TCRs come from a female donor with multiple myeloma.

This clone was detected only a few times. The chain has TRBV19 and TRBJ2-1, with 8 bases fitting TRBD2. Germline V gene lookup returns CDR1 LNHDA and CDR2 SQIVND (reference sequence). The CDR3 has 15 residues. The trim removed 4 bases at V and 8 bases at J, leaving 10 bases unmatched. CDR3 DNA: TGTGCCAGTAGTAAAGCGGGGGCCATAGGATATGAGCAGTTCTTC. This translates into CASSKAGAIGYEQFF.

The V and J genes are TRBV6-1 and TRBJ2-7; D gene uncertain. V lost 6 bases and J lost 0, with 6 bases in between. This CDR3 has 12 amino acids. The germline V gene encodes CDR1 MNHNS and CDR2 SASEGT. CDR3 in amino acids: CASSPSSYEQYF. The CDR3 DNA sequence: TGTGCCAGCAGCCCTAGCTCCTACGAGCAGTACTTC.

The gene calls are TRBV20-1 and TRBJ2-3; D not resolved. Germline CDR1 is DFQATT and CDR2 is SNEGSKA (reference sequence). The CDR3 is made up of 11 amino acids. With 6 bases removed from V and 6 bases from J, the gap between germline ends came to 10 bases. CDR3 sequence (DNA): TGCAGTGCGAATCCCCACGATACGCAGTATTTT. Translation: CSANPHDTQYF.

In this sample, this clone turned up a few times. For the CDR3, the DNA is TGTGCCAGCAGCCAAGTCACAGGAGGTTGGGAAAAACTGTTTTTT. Protein: CASSQVTGGWEKLFF. The V and J genes are TRBV14 and TRBJ1-4, with D possibly matching TRBD1 (5 bases). Germline V gene lookup returns CDR1 SGHDN and CDR2 FVKESK. The V and J ends lost 1 base and 8 bases respectively, with 14 bases between them. The length of the CDR3 is 15 residues.

This clone was found a few times. CDR3 in DNA: TGTGCCAGCGAGGCGACAGGGGGTGGCTACACCTTC. This translates into CASEATGGGYTF. V and J are TRBV21-1 and TRBJ1-2; TRBD1 reflects the table's D call only, with no check against the DNA. TRBV21-1 constitutes a pseudogene. CDR3 size: 12 residues.

V gene TRBV6-5 combines with J gene TRBJ1-5; possible D gene TRBD1, 5 bases. Germline lookup yields CDR1 MNHEY and CDR2 SVGAGI. The CDR3 covers 12 residues. The V gene lost 5 bases and the J gene lost 4 bases, with 6 bases spanning the gap. The CDR3 DNA sequence: TGTGCCAGCAGTCGACAGAATCAGCCCCAGCATTTT. Amino acids: CASSRQNQPQHF.

J is TRBJ1-1 and V is TRBV7-2; D possibly corresponds to TRBD1 (6 bases). Germline V gene lookup returns CDR1 SGHTA and CDR2 FQGNSA. Trimming left V 5 bases short and J 0 bases short, with 10 bases between. This CDR3 is 14 amino acids long. The CDR3 bases are TGTGCCAGCAGCCCCGGACAGATGAACACTGAAGCTTTCTTT. It encodes CASSPGQMNTEAFF.

The chain is built from TRBV6-6 and TRBJ1-3; D might be TRBD1 (5 bases). Germline CDR1 is MNHNY and CDR2 is SVGAGI (reference sequence). The CDR3 extends over 12 amino acids. V lost 7 bases and J lost 7, with 11 bases in between. The CDR3: CASNGPGNTIYF. CDR3 in DNA: TGTGCCAGCAATGGTCCAGGGAACACCATATATTTT.

The CDR3 sequence is CASSEHFRDRGSYEQYF. The CDR3 region has the DNA TGTGCCAGCAGTGAACATTTCCGAGACAGGGGCTCCTACGAGCAGTACTTC. This chain joins TRBV6-1 and TRBJ2-7; 8 bases align to TRBD1. With V trimmed by 2 bases and J by 0 bases, 9 bases remained unmatched. Germline values: CDR1 MNHNS, CDR2 SASEGT. The CDR3 is 17 residues long.

This rearrangement joins TRBV9 to TRBJ2-5; D call uncertain. This CDR3 contains 15 residues. Germline loops: CDR1 SGDLS, CDR2 YYNGEE. Trimming shortened V by 0 bases and J by 4 bases, and 13 bases separated the two germline ends. CDR3 nucleotides: TGTGCCAGCAGCGTAGAGGCCCGTAACCTAGAGACCCAGTACTTC. Protein sequence: CASSVEARNLETQYF.

The J gene is TRBJ2-1, the V gene TRBV7-8, with D tentatively TRBD1 (6 bases). The CDR3 covers 14 residues. CDR1 and CDR2 (germline): SGHVS, FQNEAQ. V was shortened by 7 bases and J by 4 bases, with 14 bases between the two germline ends. The CDR3 here is CASTLLQGYNEQFF. As DNA, the CDR3 is TGTGCCAGCACTCTCCTACAGGGATACAATGAGCAGTTCTTC.

This chain connects TRBV5-1 to TRBJ1-2; D unclear. This CDR3 contains 13 residues. The ends were cut back, 6 bases at V and 2 bases at J, with 11 bases in the middle. Looked up from germline, CDR1 is SGHRS and CDR2 is YFSETQ. The CDR3 spells CASTDTPNYGYTF. CDR3 sequence (DNA): TGCGCCAGCACAGACACACCGAACTATGGCTACACCTTC.

The chain is built from TRBV6-5 and TRBJ2-1; D remains unclear. The CDR3 is made up of 14 amino acids. Germline CDR1 and CDR2: MNHEY and SVGAGI. Trimming pared 4 bases from V and 5 bases from J, leaving 12 bases between. The CDR3 nucleotides are TGTGCCAGCAGTTCGCCCCGAGTCGACAATGAGCAGTTCTTC. Amino acid sequence: CASSSPRVDNEQFF.

The chain uses TRBV28 and TRBJ2-5; 7 positions agree with TRBD1. The J call may not be correct, given that the DNA end is closer to TRBJ2-7. Germline loops: CDR1 MDHEN, CDR2 SYDVKM. This CDR3 is built from 15 residues. The CDR3 region is CASRFGPDRVYEQYF. The DNA of the CDR3 is TGTGCCAGCAGATTTGGGCCTGACAGGGTCTACGAGCAGTACTTC.

This clone turned up a few times. The rearrangement joins TRBV4-3 to TRBJ2-1; D gene ambiguous. Trimming stripped 0 bases from V and 10 bases from J, with 10 bases between. The CDR3 length is 13 residues. In germline, CDR1 is LGHNA, CDR2 YSLEER. The CDR3: CASSQEGWTEQFF. CDR3 DNA: TGCGCCAGCAGCCAAGAGGGGTGGACCGAGCAGTTCTTC.

This clone appeared once. One end of the junction fails to match germline, which may point to a read error. The chain employs TRBV5-3 and TRBJ2-7; D gene uncertain. TRBV5-3 is an ORF, and what it does is uncertain. The CDR3 is 12 residues long. CDR3 loop: CASSLVYYEQYF. CDR3 DNA: TGTGCCAGCAGCTTGGTGTATTACGAGCAGTACTTC.

The chain carries TRBV18 and TRBJ2-1; no clear D gene. The germline V gene has CDR1 KGHSH and CDR2 LQKENI. Trimming removed 3 bases at V and 6 bases at J, with 6 bases between. The CDR3 contains 12 residues. CDR3 coding DNA: TGTGCCAGCTCACCTCCGGCCAATGAGCAGTTCTTC. Protein product: CASSPPANEQFF.

This chain connects TRBV28 to TRBJ2-7; 14 bases are shared with TRBD2. CDR3 length: 15 residues. Trimming cost V 8 bases and J 7 bases; bases outside gene matches: 10. Germline CDR1 reads MDHEN; CDR2 reads SYDVKM. CDR3 sequence reads: CASLPGTSGSREQYF. The CDR3, as DNA: TGTGCCAGCCTCCCCGGGACTAGCGGGAGTCGGGAGCAGTACTTC.

Relative to its sample, this clone is medium-sized. The chain has TRBV7-9 and TRBJ2-6; 7 bases are a match to TRBD1. CDR1 and CDR2 from the germline V gene are SEHNR and FQNEAQ (reference sequence). The CDR3 loop spans 17 amino acids. Trimming took 5 bases from V and 2 from J; bases not matched to a gene: 9. The chain's CDR3 is CASSPTQTGPGANVLTF. CDR3 sequence (DNA): TGTGCCAGCAGCCCAACTCAGACAGGGCCTGGGGCCAACGTCCTGACTTTC.

This clone was counted between two and nine times. J is TRBJ1-6 and V is TRBV11-3, with no clear D. Germline values: CDR1 SGHNT, CDR2 YENEEA. This CDR3 has 13 residues. Between the trimmed V and J ends, which lost 5 bases and 1 base, there was a span of 3 bases. This CDR3 is CASSRSYNSPLHF. In DNA, the CDR3 is TGTGCCAGCAGCCGGTCCTATAATTCACCCCTCCACTTT.

The V call is TRBV28, the J call TRBJ2-3, with TRBD1 matching over 9 bases. The CDR3 length is 15 residues. V was pared by 5 bases and J by 3 bases, with 6 bases of the junction left unmatched. Per germline, CDR1 MDHEN and CDR2 SYDVKM. The CDR3 coding sequence is TGTGCCAGCAGTCCCGGGACAGGGTTAACAGATACGCAGTATTTT. Its protein product is CASSPGTGLTDTQYF.

By frequency in the sample, this clone is medium-sized. The rearrangement links TRBV13 to TRBJ2-1; TRBD2 is a possible D gene (6 bases). V lost 3 bases, J lost 9 bases, and 9 bases lay in between. This CDR3 is built from 12 residues. Germline values: CDR1 PRHDT, CDR2 FYEKMQ (reference sequence). This CDR3 reads CASSLGRGEQFF. CDR3 DNA sequence: TGTGCCAGCAGCTTGGGGCGGGGTGAGCAGTTCTTC.